The clone carrying this T cell receptor beta chain was observed a handful of times. Its antigen is undetermined. The cDNA was generated through 5'RACE incorporating 10-nucleotide random UMIs. Over 200 million TCR-beta sequences, together covering 15-18 subjects, were produced by every individual sequencing run that was carried out. TCRdb processed the 5' RACE reads anew with MiXCR; each CDR3 protein has one entry. The sample lists fewer than 70,000 distinct CDR3 sequences, more than 8% occurring once. The data stem from a study of neurological immune-mediated disorders. The CDR3 totals 14 residues. Trimming shortened V by 2 bases and J by 4 bases, and 8 bases separated the two germline ends. The germline gives CDR1 KGHSH, CDR2 LQKENI. Study observations and caveats: The absence of shared CDR3 amino acid sequences among expanded clones across subjects suggests private repertoires in all groups.

The time point is: longitudinal time-point 2. Healthy controls comprised blood bank volunteers in Maryland, USA. The rearrangement joins TRBV18 to TRBJ2-2; D may be TRBD1 or TRBD2 (5 bases each). The receptor was derived from a man aged 30 to 45 in good health. Sample: PBMCs. The CDR3 here is CASSPTRGTGELFF. CDR3 DNA: TGTGCCAGCTCACCAACTAGGGGCACCGGGGAGCTGTTTTTT.